These 32 T cell receptor beta chains originate from one sample sequenced in a study of T cells expressing NK-cell markers. TCRdb reprocessed the 5' RACE reads, with one entry per CDR3 protein and no DNA. In all, the sample yields approximately 380,000 distinct CDR3 sequences. Source material: blood T cells: a sorted CD56 or NKG2C T cell subset, CD4+ or CD8+ T cells, or bulk PBMC T cells (not recorded which). The receptors originated from a man aged 18 to 69 in good health.

The chain joins TRBV28 to TRBJ2-7; TCRdb outputs TRBD1, but without DNA this stays unchecked. Germline V gives CDR1 MDHEN, CDR2 SYDVKM. The CDR3 has 15 amino acids. The CDR3 sequence: CASRPFPTGGGEQYF. The entire variable domain, with the rest obtained from reference TRBV28 and TRBJ2-7, is as follows: DVKVTQSSRYLVKRTGEKVFLECVQDMDHENMFWYRQDPGLGLRLIYFSYDVKMKEKGDIPEGYSVSREKKERFSLILESASTNQTSMYLCASRPFPTGGGEQYFGPGTRLTVT.

This chain's CDR3 is CASSSSGPYNSPLHF. The gene calls are TRBV5-1 and TRBJ1-6. This CDR3 spans 15 amino acids. Per germline, CDR1 SGHRS and CDR2 YFSETQ.

The chain couples TRBV3-1 to TRBJ2-5; TCRdb gives TRBD2 as the D gene, but with no DNA this cannot be confirmed. In germline, CDR1 is LGHDT, CDR2 YNNKEL (reference sequence). This CDR3 contains 15 residues. The CDR3: CASSQRSGGKETQYF.

The rearrangement uses TRBV7-2 and TRBJ2-2; TCRdb proposes TRBD1, but this gene call is untestable without DNA. The CDR3 runs 15 residues. Germline CDR1 is SGHTA and CDR2 is FQGNSA. Here the CDR3 reads CASRPTGGNTGELFF.

The rearrangement joins TRBV7-3 to TRBJ2-1; TCRdb outputs TRBD1, but without DNA this stays unchecked. The germline V gene has CDR1 SGHTA and CDR2 FQGTGA. The CDR3 has 15 residues. CDR3 sequence reads: CASSLGTGSLNEQFF. The variable domain in full, with the rest retrieved from reference TRBV7-3 and TRBJ2-1, is GAGVSQTPSNKVTEKGKYVELRCDPISGHTALYWYRQSLGQGPEFLIYFQGTGAADDSGLPNDRFFAVRPEGSVSTLKIQRTERGDSAVYLCASSLGTGSLNEQFFGPGTRLTVL.

The genes are TRBV28 and TRBJ1-3. CDR1 MDHEN and CDR2 SYDVKM come from the germline V gene. The CDR3 totals 16 residues. CDR3 amino acids: CASSFSVGHSGNTIYF.

The V and J genes are TRBV5-6 and TRBJ1-1. Germline V gene data show CDR1 as SGHDT and CDR2 as YYEEEE. The CDR3 has 13 residues. The CDR3 region is CASSSRYYTEAFF.

The chain recombines TRBV2 with TRBJ2-5; no DNA is available, so the TRBD2 call from TCRdb remains unchecked. The CDR3 sequence is 16 residues long. Germline V CDR1 and CDR2: SNHLY, FYNNEI. CDR3 in amino acids: CASSPGLAGGLKTQYF. Filled out from reference TRBV2 and TRBJ2-5, the complete variable domain reads EPEVTQTPSHQVTQMGQEVILRCVPISNHLYFYWYRQILGQKVEFLVSFYNNEISEKSEIFDDQFSVERPDGSNFTLKIRSTKLEDSAMYFCASSPGLAGGLKTQYFGPGTRLLVL.

The V and J genes are TRBV6-5 and TRBJ2-7. CDR1 and CDR2 (germline): MNHEY, SVGAGI. The length of the CDR3 is 15 residues. The chain's CDR3 is CASSHFSSRTYEQYF.

This rearrangement joins TRBV20-1 to TRBJ2-4; TCRdb's D gene call, TRBD1, goes unchecked for lack of DNA. The germline CDR1 and CDR2 sequences are DFQATT and SNEGSKA (reference sequence). The CDR3 totals 14 residues. The CDR3 spells CSASHRLGQGIQYF.

The chain recombines TRBV6-1 with TRBJ2-7; TCRdb designates TRBD1, a call that cannot be tested without DNA. Germline CDR1 reads MNHNS; CDR2 reads SASEGT. The length of the CDR3 is 14 residues. The CDR3 loop is CASSTMTGRYEQYF.

This chain uses TRBV29-1 with TRBJ2-2. CDR1 is SQVTM and CDR2 is ANQGSEA in the germline V gene. CDR3 length equals 13 residues. This CDR3 reads CSVAWGTGELFFF.

The chain has TRBV5-1 and TRBJ2-1; lacking DNA, the TRBD1 call made by TCRdb goes unchecked. CDR3 length: 15 amino acids. CDR1 and CDR2 (germline): SGHRS, YFSETQ. CDR3 loop: CASSGPPPSYNEQFF.

The V gene is TRBV5-6, the J gene TRBJ1-1; no DNA is available, so the TRBD1 call from TCRdb remains unchecked. The length of the CDR3 is 14 residues. CDR1 is SGHDT and CDR2 is YYEEEE in the germline V gene. The CDR3 protein is CASSLSGKNTEAFF.

Considering frequency, this clonotype is large. This chain joins TRBV10-3 and TRBJ1-1; TCRdb selects TRBD1, and the lack of DNA leaves this call unchecked. The germline CDR1 and CDR2 sequences are ENHRY and SYGVKD. The CDR3 totals 15 residues. The CDR3 reads CAIRDRDRPNTEAFF.

The chain couples TRBV12-3 or TRBV12-4 to TRBJ1-6; as DNA is missing, the TRBD1 call by TCRdb cannot be tested. This CDR3 contains 16 residues. The CDR3 sequence: CASSPKWGVGNSPLHF.

The chain links TRBV21-1 to TRBJ2-5; as DNA is missing, the TRBD2 call by TCRdb cannot be tested. TRBV21-1 is deemed a pseudogene. CDR3 length equals 17 residues. This CDR3 is CASSIHQLAGGRETQYF.

This chain joins TRBV5-1 and TRBJ2-1; the TCRdb call, TRBD1, lacks DNA for checking. The CDR3 spans 18 residues. The V gene's germline CDR1 is SGHRS and CDR2 YFSETQ. CDR3 region: CARETIRRPGQLYNEQFF.

The chain couples TRBV6-4 to TRBJ2-7. CDR1 and CDR2 (germline): MRHNA, SNTAGT. The CDR3 contains 15 residues. CDR3 loop: CASSDYGRLPYEQYF.

The V call is TRBV5-1, the J call TRBJ2-7; TCRdb lists TRBD1, though no DNA is available to test this call. CDR1 SGHRS and CDR2 YFSETQ come from the germline V gene. This CDR3 contains 16 residues. CDR3 loop: CASSLDPSGVGSEQYF.

The V call is TRBV20-1, the J call TRBJ2-5; without DNA, the TCRdb call of TRBD1 cannot be checked. CDR1 is DFQATT, CDR2 SNEGSKA, per germline (reference sequence). This CDR3 comprises 15 residues. CDR3 protein: CSARRAGGLQETQYF.

The chain has TRBV15 and TRBJ1-3. The germline gives CDR1 LNHNV, CDR2 YYDKDF (reference sequence). There are 15 residues in the CDR3. The CDR3 loop reads CATSRPTGSGNTIYF.

This rearrangement joins TRBV12-3 or TRBV12-4 to TRBJ2-4; TCRdb calls TRBD1, which cannot be checked without DNA. CDR3 size: 15 residues. The CDR3 is CASRGQNLAKNIQYF.

V and J are TRBV5-1 and TRBJ2-6. The CDR3 spans 15 residues. Germline V gene lookup returns CDR1 SGHRS and CDR2 YFSETQ. The CDR3 region is CASSKPDSGANVLTF. Full variable domain (rest looked up from reference TRBV5-1 and TRBJ2-6): KAGVTQTPRYLIKTRGQQVTLSCSPISGHRSVSWYQQTPGQGLQFLFEYFSETQRNKGNFPGRFSGRQFSNSRSEMNVSTLELGDSALYLCASSKPDSGANVLTFGAGSRLTVL.

The V call is TRBV12-3 or TRBV12-4, the J call TRBJ2-4; TCRdb designates TRBD1, a call that cannot be tested without DNA. This CDR3 has 14 amino acids. CDR3 protein: CASSLNGGANIQYF.

This chain joins TRBV3-1 and TRBJ2-6. The germline CDR1 and CDR2 sequences are LGHDT and YNNKEL (reference sequence). The length of the CDR3 is 18 residues. CDR3 amino acids: CASSQDSFFLSGANVLTF. The variable domain in full, with the rest retrieved from reference TRBV3-1 and TRBJ2-6, is DTAVSQTPKYLVTQMGNDKSIKCEQNLGHDTMYWYKQDSKKFLKIMFSYNNKELIINETVPNRFSPKSPDKAHLNLHINSLELGDSAVYFCASSQDSFFLSGANVLTFGAGSRLTVL.

V and J are TRBV2 and TRBJ2-7; with no DNA, the TCRdb D assignment of TRBD2 cannot be verified. The CDR3 spans 14 residues. Germline V gene sequence: CDR1 SNHLY, CDR2 FYNNEI. The chain's CDR3 is CASRHSGSKYEQYF.

The chain carries TRBV7-2 and TRBJ2-1; TCRdb's D call of TRBD2 is untestable without DNA. The CDR3 consists of 15 residues. The germline gives CDR1 SGHTA, CDR2 FQGNSA. The CDR3: CASSLELGLAGGQFF.

The V call is TRBV7-9, the J call TRBJ1-2. Germline values: CDR1 SEHNR, CDR2 FQNEAQ (reference sequence). The length of the CDR3 is 12 residues. CDR3 loop: CASSLVMNGYTF.

The genes are TRBV5-5 and TRBJ1-6; the TRBD1 assignment by TCRdb is unverifiable without DNA. The CDR3 loop spans 14 amino acids. The V gene's germline CDR1 is SGHKS and CDR2 YYEKEE (reference sequence). The CDR3 loop reads CASKRDIHNSPLHF.

The gene calls are TRBV30 and TRBJ2-7; checking the TCRdb D call of TRBD1 is not possible without DNA. The CDR3 spans 12 residues. The germline V gene encodes CDR1 GTSNPN and CDR2 SVGIG (reference sequence). The CDR3 is CAWRQGSYEQYF.

This sequence joins TRBV6-1 and TRBJ1-1; the TCRdb call, TRBD1, lacks DNA for checking. CDR1 is MNHNS and CDR2 is SASEGT in the germline V gene. The CDR3 length is 17 residues. CDR3 sequence reads: CASSARDRGFMNTEAFF.